One and the same sample provided the 29 T cell receptor beta chains below, sequenced in a study of blood T cell repertoires in COVID-19. The protocol was immunoSEQ multiplex PCR, while the TCRdb copy is restricted to in-frame clones and leaves out a portion. The sample includes 200,000 to 300,000 clones, approximately 86% of them seen just once. Sequencing was performed on PBMCs or T cells enriched from blood (not recorded which). Source of these receptors: a woman aged 18-30 years who had recovered from COVID-19.

V and J are TRBV6-5 and TRBJ2-1, with 10 nucleotides matching TRBD2. Trimming at V came to 2 bases and at J to 9 bases, leaving 7 bases not matched to a gene. Germline loops: CDR1 MNHEY, CDR2 SVGAGI. The CDR3 runs 15 residues. The CDR3 nucleotides read TGTGCCAGCAGTTACCCGGCTAGCGGGAGTGGTGAGCAGTTCTTC. Translation gives CASSYPASGSGEQFF.

The genes are TRBV2 and TRBJ1-1; tentatively, D is TRBD1 (5 bases). The CDR3 is made up of 13 amino acids. Germline loops: CDR1 SNHLY, CDR2 FYNNEI. Trimming cost V 7 bases and J 2 bases, with 11 bases left between them. The CDR3, as DNA: TGTGCCAGCAAGGGGCAGTACAACACTGAAGCTTTCTTT. Protein product: CASKGQYNTEAFF.

J is TRBJ2-3 and V is TRBV12-2; TRBD2 is the table's D call, not checked against the DNA. TRBV12-2 is designated a pseudogene. The CDR3 is made up of 15 amino acids. The CDR3 here is CASRLASLPRDTQYF. For the CDR3, the DNA is TGTGCAAGTCGCTTAGCGTCACTGCCCCGAGATACGCAGTATTTT.

This chain joins TRBV7-9 and TRBJ1-2; D ambiguous. The V gene's germline CDR1 is SEHNR and CDR2 FQNEAQ (reference sequence). V gave up 5 bases and J gave up 5 bases, with 24 bases separating them. This CDR3 spans 17 amino acids. In nucleotides, the CDR3 is TGTGCCAGCAGCCCCCGCTCCGCGGCAGAGGGAAGGTATGGCTACACCTTC. Translating it yields CASSPRSAAEGRYGYTF.

The chain carries TRBV7-2 and TRBJ1-4; D is undetermined. The CDR3 is made up of 14 amino acids. The germline V gene encodes CDR1 SGHTA and CDR2 FQGNSA. Trimming shortened V by 5 bases and J by 0 bases, and 7 bases separated the two germline ends. The CDR3 DNA follows: TGTGCCAGCAGCGTCCAGTCAACTAATGAAAAACTGTTTTTT. Translated, it gives CASSVQSTNEKLFF.

The chain combines TRBV28 with TRBJ2-1, with no clear D. From germline, CDR1 is MDHEN and CDR2 SYDVKM. The V end lost 2 bases, the J end lost 5 bases, and 13 bases lay between the germline ends. The CDR3 extends over 15 amino acids. The CDR3 loop is CASSLGQTYHNEQFF. CDR3 in DNA: TGTGCCAGCAGTTTAGGGCAGACGTATCACAATGAGCAGTTCTTC.

The chain joins TRBV3-1 (or the pseudogene TRBV3-2) to TRBJ1-4, with 10 bases that match TRBD1. The CDR3 contains 16 residues. Germline-derived CDR1 and CDR2 are LGHDT and YNNKEL (reference sequence). The J segment lost 6 bases and the V segment lost 0 bases, leaving 4 bases of the junction unmatched. The CDR3: CASSQDWDRGYEKLFF. In DNA, the CDR3 is TGTGCCAGCAGCCAAGATTGGGACAGGGGTTATGAAAAACTGTTTTTT.

The chain joins TRBV29-1 to TRBJ1-2; 11 positions agree with TRBD1. The CDR3 covers 15 residues. Germline V lookup: CDR1 SQVTM, CDR2 ANQGSEA. Unmatched junction bases numbered 10, after V lost 2 bases and J lost 8 bases. The CDR3 protein is CSVESTRTGGIGYTF. The DNA for the CDR3 is TGCAGCGTTGAATCAACCCGGACAGGGGGCATCGGCTACACCTTC.

In DNA form, the CDR3 reads TGTGCCAGCAGTTTGGTTCCGGCGGGAGTTAATACAGATACGCAGTATTTT. As protein: CASSLVPAGVNTDTQYF. The V call is TRBV28, the J call TRBJ2-3, with 7 bases fitting TRBD2. J lost 3 bases, V lost 3 bases, and 12 bases had no gene match. The CDR3 has 17 residues. CDR1 is MDHEN and CDR2 is SYDVKM in the germline V gene.

The genes are TRBV5-1 and TRBJ1-1; TRBD1 might be the D (5 bases). The V gene lost 4 bases and the J gene lost 5 bases, with 15 bases spanning the gap. This CDR3 region has 14 residues. Germline loops: CDR1 SGHRS, CDR2 YFSETQ. The CDR3 region is CASSLREGWTEAFF. The CDR3 nucleotides are TGCGCCAGCAGCCTCCGGGAGGGGTGGACTGAAGCTTTCTTT.

This chain joins TRBV3-1 (or the pseudogene TRBV3-2) and TRBJ2-1; D is perhaps TRBD1 (8 bases). Germline-derived CDR1 and CDR2 are LGHDT and YNNKEL (reference sequence). The V gene lost 4 bases and the J gene lost 2 bases, with 24 bases spanning the gap. CDR3 size: 19 residues. The CDR3, as DNA: TGTGCCAGCAGCCCCCGAAGAGTAACAGGGGGGGGGCCCTACAATGAGCAGTTCTTC. Protein: CASSPRRVTGGGPYNEQFF.

The chain joins TRBV30 to TRBJ1-2, with D perhaps TRBD1 (5 bases). Germline V lookup: CDR1 GTSNPN, CDR2 SVGIG (reference sequence). The CDR3 sequence is 13 residues long. V lost 4 bases to trimming and J lost 5 bases, with 14 bases between them. The CDR3 DNA follows: TGTGCCTGGACCCAGGGCGTTGGGTATGGCTACACCTTC. Translation gives CAWTQGVGYGYTF.

The rearrangement joins TRBV3-1 (or the pseudogene TRBV3-2) to TRBJ2-1; possibly TRBD1 for D (6 bases). Per germline, CDR1 LGHDT and CDR2 YNNKEL (reference sequence). This CDR3 is 13 amino acids long. Trimming cost V 5 bases and J 9 bases, with 14 bases left between them. Written as DNA, the CDR3 is TGTGCCAGCAGCTCCCCATCAGGGGCTGAGCAGTTCTTC. It translates to CASSSPSGAEQFF.

This clone was counted only a few times. V and J are TRBV28 and TRBJ1-5, with TRBD1 matching 10 bases. The CDR3 runs 16 residues. V trimming: 3 bases; J trimming: 3 bases; junction bases outside the gene matches: 5. Germline assignment: CDR1 MDHEN and CDR2 SYDVKM. The CDR3 sequence: CASSFPGTGANQPQHF. The CDR3 DNA reads as TGTGCCAGCAGTTTTCCCGGGACAGGGGCCAATCAGCCCCAGCATTTT.

CDR3 nucleotides: TGTGCCAGCATCGACCCGGACAGGGGGCATTACGAGCAGTACTTC. This sequence encodes CASIDPDRGHYEQYF. The chain recombines TRBV2 with TRBJ2-7, with 11 bases aligning to TRBD1. The CDR3 is 15 amino acids. The J segment lost 4 bases and the V segment lost 7 bases, leaving 9 bases of the junction unmatched. In germline, CDR1 is SNHLY, CDR2 FYNNEI.

The rearrangement joins TRBV27 to TRBJ2-7; TRBD1 matches 7 bases. Trimming removed 5 bases from V and 3 bases from J; junction bases left unmatched: 10. CDR1 and CDR2 (germline): MNHEY, SMNVEV (reference sequence). The CDR3 covers 15 residues. The CDR3 loop reads CASSPRQGYVYEQYF. CDR3 nucleotide sequence: TGTGCCAGCAGTCCTAGACAGGGTTACGTCTACGAGCAGTACTTC.

This rearrangement joins TRBV27 to TRBJ2-2; 7 bases line up with TRBD2. V shed 7 bases, J shed 1 base, and the junction held 9 bases outside the gene matches. This CDR3 has 16 amino acids. Germline V gene lookup returns CDR1 MNHEY and CDR2 SMNVEV (reference sequence). The CDR3 protein is CASTLLASGNTGELFF. The CDR3 DNA reads TGTGCCAGCACTCTGTTGGCTAGCGGGAACACCGGGGAGCTGTTTTTT.

This rearrangement joins TRBV30 to TRBJ1-2; TRBD1 aligns across 7 bases. CDR1 GTSNPN and CDR2 SVGIG come from the germline V gene (reference sequence). The junction had 13 bases not matched to a gene; V was cut back by 3 bases and J by 0 bases. CDR3 size: 17 residues. CDR3 in amino acids: CAWSTMYPDRTNYGYTF. The CDR3 region has the DNA TGTGCCTGGAGCACTATGTACCCGGACAGGACTAACTATGGCTACACCTTC. Using reference TRBV30 and TRBJ1-2 for the parts outside the CDR3, the full variable domain is SQTIHQWPATLVQPVGSPLSLECTVEGTSNPNLYWYRQAAGRGLQLLFYSVGIGQISSEVPQNLSASRPQDRQFILSSKKLLLSDSGFYLCAWSTMYPDRTNYGYTFGSGTRLTVV.

This clone came up once. The chain combines TRBV29-1 with TRBJ2-7; tentatively, D is TRBD2 (5 bases). The CDR3 is made up of 13 amino acids. V lost 2 bases and J 7 bases, leaving 15 bases between the germline ends. Germline CDR1 reads SQVTM; CDR2 reads ANQGSEA. The CDR3 spells CSVESGRRGEQYF. In DNA, the CDR3 is TGCAGCGTTGAAAGCGGTCGCCGTGGAGAGCAGTACTTC.

The chain uses TRBV3-1 (or the pseudogene TRBV3-2) and TRBJ2-1, with D maybe TRBD2 (6 bases). In germline, CDR1 is LGHDT, CDR2 YNNKEL (reference sequence). The CDR3 consists of 16 residues. Trimming left V 4 bases short and J 9 bases short, with 22 bases between. The CDR3 nucleotides read TGTGCCAGCAGCCGAAGAACGGGACTGGGATTGGGTGAGCAGTTCTTC. Protein product: CASSRRTGLGLGEQFF.

Only one count was recorded for this clone. The genes are TRBV21-1 and TRBJ1-5; the table names TRBD1, a call not compared with the DNA. TRBV21-1 is noted as a pseudogene. The CDR3 extends over 16 amino acids. The CDR3 protein is CASRHQGATGNQPQHF. The CDR3 DNA follows: TGTGCCAGCAGACATCAGGGGGCAACGGGCAATCAGCCCCAGCATTTT.

The rearrangement links TRBV28 to TRBJ2-7; 8 bases are shared with TRBD1. CDR1 is MDHEN and CDR2 is SYDVKM in the germline V gene. The CDR3 has 17 amino acids. The V gene end was trimmed by 5 bases and the J gene end by 3 bases; junction bases not matched to a gene: 15. This CDR3 reads CASSPISSGTGLYEQYF. DNA of the CDR3: TGTGCCAGCAGTCCCATTTCTTCCGGGACAGGACTCTACGAGCAGTACTTC.

The chain links TRBV24-1 to TRBJ1-4; D is unclear. From germline, CDR1 is KGHDR and CDR2 SFDVKD. The CDR3 loop spans 16 amino acids. The V gene lost 4 bases and the J gene lost 10 bases, with 21 bases spanning the gap. CDR3 sequence reads: CATSDSSGGLYGKLFF. CDR3 in DNA: TGTGCCACCAGTGACAGCAGCGGCGGTTTGTACGGAAAACTGTTTTTT.

The chain is built from TRBV7-3 and TRBJ2-1; 12 nucleotides align to TRBD2. Germline assignment: CDR1 SGHTA and CDR2 FQGTGA. Trimming at V came to 5 bases and at J to 10 bases, leaving 9 bases not matched to a gene. The CDR3 contains 15 residues. CDR3 region: CASSNGLAGRLEQFF. The CDR3 region has the DNA TGTGCCAGCAGCAACGGACTAGCGGGACGCCTCGAGCAGTTCTTC.

CDR3 sequence (DNA): TGTGCCAGCAGTTTAACCTTCGACAGGGTCAGTGCCTACGAGCAGTACTTC. Residues: CASSLTFDRVSAYEQYF. The rearrangement links TRBV6-2 or TRBV6-3 to TRBJ2-7; 7 nucleotides line up with TRBD1. The CDR3 is 17 amino acids. V lost 4 bases to trimming and J lost 2 bases; unmatched junction nucleotides: 14. Germline CDR1 reads MNHEY; CDR2 reads SVGEGT.

The chain employs TRBV12-5 and TRBJ1-5; D is unresolved. Trimming removed 1 base at V and 2 bases at J, with 9 bases between. From germline, CDR1 is LGHNT and CDR2 FRNRAP. There are 15 residues in the CDR3. CDR3 in DNA: TGTGCTAGTGGTTTGGACCGGGTCGGCAATCAGCCCCAGCATTTT. The encoded protein is CASGLDRVGNQPQHF.

V and J are TRBV5-1 and TRBJ2-5; TRBD2 agrees at 8 bases. CDR3 length: 15 amino acids. The germline CDR1 and CDR2 sequences are SGHRS and YFSETQ. The V gene end was trimmed by 0 bases and the J gene end by 4 bases; junction bases not matched to a gene: 5. The CDR3 here is CASSLVSGAGETQYF. DNA for the CDR3: TGCGCCAGCAGCTTGGTTAGCGGGGCCGGAGAGACCCAGTACTTC.

The V and J genes are TRBV10-3 and TRBJ2-7, with 15 bases fitting TRBD2. V lost 6 bases to trimming and J lost 3 bases; unmatched junction nucleotides: 6. Germline V CDR1 and CDR2: ENHRY, SYGVKD. The CDR3 consists of 16 residues. DNA for the CDR3: TGTGCCATCAGCCCTCGGACTAGCGGGGGGGACTACGAGCAGTACTTC. Its protein is CAISPRTSGGDYEQYF.

This chain links TRBV7-2 with TRBJ1-3, with unresolved D. CDR3 length equals 14 residues. With 5 bases removed from V and 0 bases from J, the gap between germline ends came to 8 bases. The V gene's germline CDR1 is SGHTA and CDR2 FQGNSA. Here the CDR3 reads CASSHKPSGNTIYF. The CDR3, as DNA: TGTGCCAGCAGCCACAAACCCTCTGGAAACACCATATATTTT.